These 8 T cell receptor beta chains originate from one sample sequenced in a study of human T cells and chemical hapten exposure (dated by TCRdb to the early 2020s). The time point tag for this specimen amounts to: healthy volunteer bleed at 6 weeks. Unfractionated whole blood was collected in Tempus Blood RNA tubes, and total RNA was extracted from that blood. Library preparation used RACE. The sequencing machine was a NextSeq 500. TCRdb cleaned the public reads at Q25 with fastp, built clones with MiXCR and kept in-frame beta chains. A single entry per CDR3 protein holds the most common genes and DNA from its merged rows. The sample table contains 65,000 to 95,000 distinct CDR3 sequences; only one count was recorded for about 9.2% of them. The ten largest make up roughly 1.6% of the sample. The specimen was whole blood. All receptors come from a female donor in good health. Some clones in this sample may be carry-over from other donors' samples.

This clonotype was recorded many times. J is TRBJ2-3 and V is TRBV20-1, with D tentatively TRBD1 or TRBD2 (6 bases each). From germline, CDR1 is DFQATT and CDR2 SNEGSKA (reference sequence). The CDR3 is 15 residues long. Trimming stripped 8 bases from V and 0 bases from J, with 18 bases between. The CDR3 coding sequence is TGCAGTCCTCCGGGGGCCTTACGGAGCACAGATACGCAGTATTTT. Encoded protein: CSPPGALRSTDTQYF.

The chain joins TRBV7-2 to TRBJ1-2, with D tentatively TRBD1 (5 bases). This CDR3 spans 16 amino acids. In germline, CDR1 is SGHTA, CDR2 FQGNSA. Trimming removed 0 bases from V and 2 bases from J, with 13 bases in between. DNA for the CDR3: TGTGCCAGCAGCTTAGCGAGGGGTTACAAGAACTATGGCTACACCTTC. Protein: CASSLARGYKNYGYTF.

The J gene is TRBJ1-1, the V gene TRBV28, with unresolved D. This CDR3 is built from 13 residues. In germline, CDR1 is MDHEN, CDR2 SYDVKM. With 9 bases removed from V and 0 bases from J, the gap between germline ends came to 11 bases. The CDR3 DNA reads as TGTGCCAGTTCAGTTTTCATGAACACTGAAGCTTTCTTT. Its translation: CASSVFMNTEAFF.

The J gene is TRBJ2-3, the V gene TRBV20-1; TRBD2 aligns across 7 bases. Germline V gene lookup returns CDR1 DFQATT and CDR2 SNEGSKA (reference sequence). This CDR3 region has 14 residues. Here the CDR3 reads CSQRASGYTDTQYF. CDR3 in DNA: TGCAGCCAAAGGGCTAGCGGATACACAGATACGCAGTATTTT.

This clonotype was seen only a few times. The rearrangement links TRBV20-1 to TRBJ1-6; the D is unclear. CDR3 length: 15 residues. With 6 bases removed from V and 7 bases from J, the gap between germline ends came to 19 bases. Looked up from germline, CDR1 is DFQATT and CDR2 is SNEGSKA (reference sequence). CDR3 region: CSAPPLEAFNSPLHF. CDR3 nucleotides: TGCAGTGCCCCCCCCCTTGAGGCATTCAATTCACCCCTCCACTTT.

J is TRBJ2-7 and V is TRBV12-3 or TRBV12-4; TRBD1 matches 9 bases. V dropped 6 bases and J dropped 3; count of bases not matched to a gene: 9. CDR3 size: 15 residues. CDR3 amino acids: CASRQQGATLYEQYF. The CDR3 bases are TGTGCCAGCAGGCAACAGGGGGCTACTCTCTACGAGCAGTACTTC.

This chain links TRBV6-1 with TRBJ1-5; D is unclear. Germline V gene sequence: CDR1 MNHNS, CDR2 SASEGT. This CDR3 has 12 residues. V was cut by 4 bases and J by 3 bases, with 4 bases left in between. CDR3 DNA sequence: TGTGCCAGCAGTGGGGACAATCAGCCCCAGCATTTT. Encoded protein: CASSGDNQPQHF.

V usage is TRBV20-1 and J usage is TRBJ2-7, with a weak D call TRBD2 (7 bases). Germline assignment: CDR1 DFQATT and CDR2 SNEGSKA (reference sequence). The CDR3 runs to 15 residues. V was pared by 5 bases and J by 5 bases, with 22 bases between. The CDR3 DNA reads TGCAGTGCTGGGGGGGCGCAAGCCGCACCCGACGAGCAGTACTTC. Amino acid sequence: CSAGGAQAAPDEQYF.